This entry describes one T cell receptor beta chain. V lost 2 bases, J lost 8 bases, and 2 bases stayed unmatched. The germline V gene encodes CDR1 SGHNT and CDR2 YENEEA. This CDR3 is 12 amino acids long. The entry originates in a study of cytomegalovirus exposure and HLA in healthy donors. PCR was performed using 60 Vbeta and 13 Jbeta primers. TCRdb's copy holds only in-frame clones and misses some; the assay was immunoSEQ multiplex PCR. Of 150,000 to 200,000 clones in the sample, 80% were seen once. The clonotype was recovered from a woman aged 40 to 55 in good health and CMV-seronegative. This chain connects TRBV11-3 to TRBJ1-2; 7 bases map to TRBD1. Sequencing was performed on PBMCs. CDR3 in DNA: TGTGCCAGCAGCTTAACGGGACAGGGCTACACCTTC. Translating gives CASSLTGQGYTF.